The sequence of this T cell receptor (beta chain) was determined in a study of T cells expressing NK-cell markers. Overall study: Seven HCMV-seropositive donors and one seronegative donor made up the eight sequenced donors.

This clonotype is called large based on its frequency. The antigen is not known. One entry per CDR3 protein, without DNA, is what TCRdb gives after re-calling the 5' RACE reads. This sample contains 150,000 or so distinct CDR3 sequences. General study findings and limits: Also leading the CD3+CD56-NKG2C+ fraction in a handful of donors were these clonotypes.

Germline CDR1 reads SGHRS; CDR2 reads YFSETQ. The CDR3 has 15 residues. Sequenced: blood T cells: a sorted CD56 or NKG2C T cell subset, CD4+ or CD8+ T cells, or bulk PBMC T cells (not recorded which). This chain links TRBV5-1 with TRBJ2-5; the TRBD1 assignment by TCRdb is unverifiable without DNA. This receptor was obtained from a woman aged 50 to 65 in good health. The CDR3 protein is CASSWGTEKQETQYF.